The 29 T cell receptor beta chains in this list originate from one sample, sequenced in a study of cytomegalovirus exposure and HLA in healthy donors. Researchers ran the PCR with 60 Vbeta and 13 Jbeta primers. TCRdb's copy holds only in-frame clones and misses some; the assay was immunoSEQ multiplex PCR. The table lists 150,000 to 200,000 clones, around four fifths of them singletons, with 1.1% in the top ten. Sequenced input: PBMCs. The receptors were gathered from a woman between 35 and 50 years old in good health and CMV-seronegative.

Remarks on this clone: Different DNA sequences within this sample yield the same CDR3. The V gene is TRBV27, the J gene TRBJ2-3; TRBD1 might be the D (8 bases). Germline V gene data show CDR1 as MNHEY and CDR2 as SMNVEV (reference sequence). The CDR3 sequence is 15 residues long. Between the trimmed V and J ends, which lost 6 bases and 1 base, there was a span of 14 bases. The chain's CDR3 is CASSITGGGTDTQYF. The CDR3 DNA is TGTGCCAGCAGCATAACAGGGGGGGGCACAGATACGCAGTATTTT.

This clone showed up just once. V is TRBV6-6 and J is TRBJ2-3, with D possibly matching TRBD1 (5 bases). Trimming cost V 0 bases and J 1 base, with 8 bases left between them. The length of the CDR3 is 15 residues. Looked up from germline, CDR1 is MNHNY and CDR2 is SVGAGI (reference sequence). The chain's CDR3 is CASSYSKGRTDTQYF. CDR3 in DNA: TGTGCCAGCAGTTACTCGAAGGGGCGCACAGATACGCAGTATTTT.

The chain couples TRBV4-3 to TRBJ2-2, with D possibly being TRBD2 (7 bases). From germline, CDR1 is LGHNA and CDR2 YSLEER. The V end lost 1 base, the J end lost 0 bases, and 12 bases lay between the germline ends. The CDR3 is 17 residues long. CDR3 protein: CASSQGIGGANTGELFF. The CDR3 DNA reads TGCGCCAGCAGCCAAGGCATAGGGGGGGCGAACACCGGGGAGCTGTTTTTT.

This clone was seen a single time. The limits of the CDR3 on the DNA are not certain, so only TCRdb's listed CDR3 is given. V gene TRBV5-1 combines with J gene TRBJ1-1; TRBD1, the table's D call, lacks a check against the DNA. The CDR3 is made up of 16 amino acids, end residues included. Germline lookup yields CDR1 SGHRS and CDR2 YFSETQ. The CDR3 reads CASSFGPGQGNTEAFF.

This chain connects TRBV5-6 to TRBJ1-1, with TRBD1 identical over 8 bases. Germline V gene data show CDR1 as SGHDT and CDR2 as YYEEEE. V lost 0 bases, J lost 3 bases, and 4 bases stayed unmatched. The CDR3 is 15 residues long. DNA for the CDR3: TGTGCCAGCAGCTTGGACAGGGGGGTTGACACTGAAGCTTTCTTT. It encodes CASSLDRGVDTEAFF.

The chain links TRBV11-2 to TRBJ2-2; D is undetermined. The CDR3 consists of 13 residues. Between the trimmed V and J ends, which lost 1 base and 6 bases, there was a span of 6 bases. Germline CDR1 reads SGHAT; CDR2 reads FQNNGV. CDR3 sequence reads: CASSLGLAGELFF. The CDR3 DNA is TGTGCCAGCAGCTTAGGACTCGCCGGGGAGCTGTTTTTT.

V is TRBV5-1 and J is TRBJ1-1; TRBD1 is a possible D gene (5 bases). CDR3 length equals 13 residues. From germline, CDR1 is SGHRS and CDR2 YFSETQ. The V and J ends lost 0 bases and 4 bases respectively, with 7 bases between them. In DNA, the CDR3 is TGCGCCAGCAGCTTGGGGGACTTCACTGAAGCTTTCTTT. It specifies CASSLGDFTEAFF.

V gene TRBV11-2 combines with J gene TRBJ1-2, with D unclear. V dropped 0 bases and J dropped 4 bases, with 9 bases sitting between them. The length of the CDR3 is 14 residues. Germline-derived CDR1 and CDR2 are SGHAT and FQNNGV. CDR3 DNA: TGTGCCAGCAGCTTAGATCTAAGTCCCTATGGCTACACCTTC. Protein product: CASSLDLSPYGYTF.

This clone has only one observation. DNA of the CDR3: TGTGCCAGCATGGGGAGCCACACCGGGGAGCTGTTTTTT. Its protein is CASMGSHTGELFF. The chain carries TRBV9 and TRBJ2-2; maybe TRBD2 (5 bases). The V gene's germline CDR1 is SGDLS and CDR2 YYNGEE. CDR3 length: 13 residues. Trimming took off 6 bases at V and 3 bases at J, with 9 bases between the two ends.

V and J are TRBV7-8 and TRBJ2-6; maybe TRBD1 (6 bases). V was clipped by 5 bases and J by 0 bases, with 8 bases between them. Germline V gene data show CDR1 as SGHVS and CDR2 as FQNEAQ. The CDR3 is made up of 15 amino acids. As DNA, the CDR3 is TGTGCCAGCAGCGAGGACAGCTCTGGGGCCAACGTCCTGACTTTC. Protein product: CASSEDSSGANVLTF.

The chain links TRBV9 to TRBJ1-6; no clear D gene. The length of the CDR3 is 16 residues. Germline V gene lookup returns CDR1 SGDLS and CDR2 YYNGEE. The V end was cut by 4 bases, the J end by 5 bases, with 16 bases between. CDR3 DNA: TGTGCCAGCAGCATAATGGGCGACTACGATAATTCACCCCTCCACTTT. Translating it yields CASSIMGDYDNSPLHF.

The V call is TRBV10-3, the J call TRBJ2-7; TRBD2 matches at 10 bases. Germline V gene data show CDR1 as ENHRY and CDR2 as SYGVKD. This CDR3 is 13 amino acids long. V was clipped by 10 bases and J by 7 bases; unmatched bases: 10. In DNA, the CDR3 is TGTGCCACGGAAGGCTTAGCGGGAGGAGAGCAGTACTTC. The encoded protein is CATEGLAGGEQYF.

The chain carries TRBV25-1 and TRBJ2-5; 12 bases are shared with TRBD1. Germline V gene sequence: CDR1 MGHDK, CDR2 SYGVNS. This CDR3 region has 16 residues. J gave up 5 bases and V 5 bases, and 9 bases lay outside the gene matches. The CDR3 DNA sequence: TGTGCCAGCAGTACCGCCGGGACAGGGGGCGGTGAGACCCAGTACTTC. Translating it yields CASSTAGTGGGETQYF.

The rearrangement uses TRBV4-3 and TRBJ2-1; TRBD2 agrees at 7 bases. With V trimmed by 0 bases and J by 10 bases, 9 bases remained unmatched. Germline values: CDR1 LGHNA, CDR2 YSLEER. CDR3 length equals 15 residues. This CDR3 reads CASSQDHGRRGEQFF. In nucleotides, the CDR3 is TGCGCCAGCAGCCAAGATCACGGGAGGCGAGGGGAGCAGTTCTTC.

The chain carries TRBV7-3 and TRBJ1-1, with a weak D call TRBD1 (6 bases). The CDR3 has 13 residues. Germline CDR1 and CDR2: SGHTA and FQGTGA. The V and J ends lost 6 bases and 1 base respectively, with 9 bases between them. CDR3 DNA: TGTGCCAGCAGGTGGACAGCGAACACTGAAGCTTTCTTT. This codes for CASRWTANTEAFF.

This clone was observed a few times. This chain connects TRBV6-5 to TRBJ2-7; no definite D call. The CDR3 has 15 residues. V was clipped by 6 bases and J by 0 bases, with 15 bases between them. The germline gives CDR1 MNHEY, CDR2 SVGAGI. The CDR3 loop reads CASRLTQVTSYEQYF. CDR3 DNA: TGTGCCAGCAGATTAACCCAGGTGACCTCCTACGAGCAGTACTTC.

This clone was counted only a few times. This chain uses TRBV7-9 with TRBJ1-2; 7 bases are shared with TRBD1. CDR1 and CDR2 (germline): SEHNR, FQNEAQ (reference sequence). This CDR3 is 16 amino acids long. V shed 0 bases, J shed 8 bases, and the junction held 12 bases outside the gene matches. CDR3 region: CASSLATGTVGYGYTF. The CDR3 nucleotides are TGTGCCAGCAGCTTAGCGACCGGGACAGTCGGGTACGGCTACACCTTC.

The rearrangement links TRBV5-1 to TRBJ2-1, with D unclear. With 4 bases removed from V and 0 bases from J, the gap between germline ends came to 5 bases. CDR3 length: 13 amino acids. Germline CDR1 and CDR2: SGHRS and YFSETQ. The CDR3 sequence is CASSPSSYNEQFF. CDR3 in DNA: TGCGCCAGCAGCCCGAGCTCCTACAATGAGCAGTTCTTC.

The J gene is TRBJ1-1, the V gene TRBV5-1, with 8 bases identical to TRBD1. This CDR3 comprises 13 residues. Germline V gene data show CDR1 as SGHRS and CDR2 as YFSETQ. Trimming at V came to 3 bases and at J to 5 bases, leaving 3 bases not matched to a gene. This chain's CDR3 is CASSYRDRTEAFF. For the CDR3, the DNA is TGCGCCAGCAGCTACCGGGACAGGACTGAAGCTTTCTTT.

DNA for the CDR3: TGTGCCAGCAGCCCTTCAGGAAATCCTTACGAGCAGTACTTC. Protein sequence: CASSPSGNPYEQYF. The genes are TRBV5-4 and TRBJ2-7; D remains ambiguous. Germline V lookup: CDR1 SGHNT, CDR2 YYREEE (reference sequence). The V and J ends lost 4 bases and 4 bases respectively, with 15 bases between them. The CDR3 consists of 14 residues. The full variable domain, completed using reference TRBV5-4 and TRBJ2-7, is ETGVTQSPTHLIKTRGQQVTLRCSSQSGHNTVSWYQQALGQGPQFIFQYYREEENGRGNFPPRFSGLQFPNYSSELNVNALELDDSALYLCASSPSGNPYEQYFGPGTRLTVT.

The V and J genes are TRBV19 and TRBJ2-3; TRBD2 agrees at 13 bases. The CDR3 spans 17 residues. Per germline, CDR1 LNHDA and CDR2 SQIVND (reference sequence). V lost 6 bases and J lost 5; bases outside the gene matches: 11. The CDR3 nucleotides read TGTGCCAGTAGCCCTTTAGGACTAGCGGGAGTAGTAGATACGCAGTATTTT. It specifies CASSPLGLAGVVDTQYF.

V gene TRBV5-4 combines with J gene TRBJ2-7, with a weak D call TRBD1 (5 bases). V lost 4 bases, J lost 0 bases, and 11 bases lay in between. The CDR3 runs to 14 residues. Germline loops: CDR1 SGHNT, CDR2 YYREEE (reference sequence). The CDR3 sequence is CASSPDTYSYEQYF. The CDR3 nucleotides read TGTGCCAGCAGCCCGGACACCTACTCCTACGAGCAGTACTTC. Looking up the rest from reference TRBV5-4 and TRBJ2-7 gives the full variable domain: ETGVTQSPTHLIKTRGQQVTLRCSSQSGHNTVSWYQQALGQGPQFIFQYYREEENGRGNFPPRFSGLQFPNYSSELNVNALELDDSALYLCASSPDTYSYEQYFGPGTRLTVT.

The chain has TRBV7-2 and TRBJ1-2, with a weak D call TRBD1 (5 bases). Trimming pared 5 bases from V and 8 bases from J, leaving 18 bases between. The CDR3 sequence is 14 residues long. CDR1 SGHTA and CDR2 FQGNSA come from the germline V gene. The CDR3 loop is CASSQTVRGEGYTF. The CDR3, as DNA: TGTGCCAGCAGCCAAACCGTACGGGGGGAAGGCTACACCTTC.

V usage is TRBV4-2 and J usage is TRBJ2-1; D possibly corresponds to TRBD2 (6 bases). The CDR3 covers 15 residues. CDR1 and CDR2 from the germline V gene are LGHNA and YNFKEQ. Trimming removed 5 bases at V and 4 bases at J, with 15 bases between. The chain's CDR3 is CASSSARGDYNEQFF. CDR3 in DNA: TGTGCCAGCAGCTCGGCCCGCGGGGATTACAATGAGCAGTTCTTC.

This clone was found once. The chain links TRBV6-1 to TRBJ1-2; D gene unclear. Trimming took off 0 bases at V and 3 bases at J, with 5 bases between the two ends. Germline CDR1 reads MNHNS; CDR2 reads SASEGT. The CDR3 is made up of 13 amino acids. CDR3: CASSEAGDYGYTF. The CDR3 DNA reads as TGTGCCAGCAGTGAAGCGGGAGACTATGGCTACACCTTC.

The V gene is TRBV5-1, the J gene TRBJ1-5, with D possibly matching TRBD1 (6 bases). The CDR3 covers 15 residues. Germline CDR1 reads SGHRS; CDR2 reads YFSETQ. V dropped 4 bases and J dropped 8 bases, with 19 bases sitting between them. CDR3 in DNA: TGCGCCAGCAGCGCGACGGGACACCTTCTAGAGCCCCAGCATTTT. Protein product: CASSATGHLLEPQHF.

The chain couples TRBV27 to TRBJ1-6; weak D call: TRBD1 (5 bases). Germline V CDR1 and CDR2: MNHEY, SMNVEV (reference sequence). The CDR3 consists of 12 residues. The V gene lost 3 bases and the J gene lost 9 bases, with 6 bases spanning the gap. CDR3 amino acids: CASSFGASPLHF. The CDR3 nucleotides are TGTGCCAGCAGTTTTGGGGCTTCACCCCTCCACTTT.

The chain joins TRBV19 to TRBJ1-2, with 9 positions matching TRBD1. Germline V gene data show CDR1 as LNHDA and CDR2 as SQIVND (reference sequence). The ends lost 5 bases at V and 5 bases at J; junction bases unmatched: 9. This CDR3 has 15 residues. CDR3 amino acids: CASSRDREVGYGYTF. CDR3 nucleotides: TGTGCCAGTAGTCGGGACAGGGAAGTAGGGTATGGCTACACCTTC.

The rearrangement uses TRBV30 and TRBJ1-2; tentatively, D is TRBD1 (5 bases). CDR3 length: 15 residues. Germline V lookup: CDR1 GTSNPN, CDR2 SVGIG (reference sequence). Trimming took off 3 bases at V and 3 bases at J, with 17 bases between the two ends. The CDR3 region has the DNA TGTGCCTGGAGCATGGGCAGGGCCGATGACTATGGCTACACCTTC. Translation gives CAWSMGRADDYGYTF.